Reported below is one T cell receptor (beta chain). The antigen is not known. These data are taken from a study of shared clonotypes between healthy human individuals. The study's findings and limits: Roughly 4.7% was the fraction of naive CD4 clonotypes found shared across four donors. Only blood was sampled, and tissue TCR repertoires likely differ from blood ones.

Germline CDR1 and CDR2: SGHRS and YFSETQ. V lost 2 bases and J 2 bases, leaving 12 bases between the germline ends. The length of the CDR3 is 15 residues. Repertoires were generated with immunoSEQ multiplex PCR, while TCRdb's copy carries only in-frame clones and drops some. In the table there are 2 million to 3 million clones, approximately 93% of which are singletons. Sequencing used naive CD4+ T cells from PBMCs. Indicated subset: CD45RA+ positively selected. This TCR came from a man aged 18-30 years in good health. Some clones in this sample may be carry-over from other donors' samples. This chain joins TRBV5-1 and TRBJ2-3; D could derive from TRBD1 or TRBD2 (5 bases each). This chain's CDR3 is CASSLGDQSTDTQYF. CDR3 sequence (DNA): TGCGCCAGCAGCTTAGGGGACCAATCCACAGATACGCAGTATTTT.